This TCR beta chain was recovered during a study of blood T cells in healthy people across ages. Findings and limits, study-wide: Naive T cell percentage by flow cytometry tracked strongly with beta diversity.

In the case of this clonotype: Its target is unknown.

The authors ran a second PCR of about 7 to 11 cycles using a sample-barcoded 5' primer and a J-beta primer mix. Each cDNA molecule carried a tag from a template-switch adaptor that contained 12 random nucleotides. The study obtained at least 3 million CDR3-containing paired-end reads from every sample. TCRdb ran MiXCR on the 5' RACE reads and lists one entry per CDR3 protein. The sample records over a million distinct CDR3 sequences, 55% to 75% being singletons. The CDR3 totals 14 residues. V shed 3 bases, J shed 1 base, and the junction held 4 bases outside the gene matches. CDR1 SGHRS and CDR2 YFSETQ come from the germline V gene.

The TCR sequence derives from a man aged 18-30 years in good health. The specimen was blood. The chain carries TRBV5-1 and TRBJ2-7; 7 bases are a match to TRBD1. CDR3 region: CASSWDSPSYEQYF. The CDR3 DNA follows: TGCGCCAGCAGCTGGGACAGTCCATCCTACGAGCAGTACTTC. The full variable domain, in which reference TRBV5-1 and TRBJ2-7 provide the parts outside the CDR3, is KAGVTQTPRYLIKTRGQQVTLSCSPISGHRSVSWYQQTPGQGLQFLFEYFSETQRNKGNFPGRFSGRQFSNSRSEMNVSTLELGDSALYLCASSWDSPSYEQYFGPGTRLTVT.